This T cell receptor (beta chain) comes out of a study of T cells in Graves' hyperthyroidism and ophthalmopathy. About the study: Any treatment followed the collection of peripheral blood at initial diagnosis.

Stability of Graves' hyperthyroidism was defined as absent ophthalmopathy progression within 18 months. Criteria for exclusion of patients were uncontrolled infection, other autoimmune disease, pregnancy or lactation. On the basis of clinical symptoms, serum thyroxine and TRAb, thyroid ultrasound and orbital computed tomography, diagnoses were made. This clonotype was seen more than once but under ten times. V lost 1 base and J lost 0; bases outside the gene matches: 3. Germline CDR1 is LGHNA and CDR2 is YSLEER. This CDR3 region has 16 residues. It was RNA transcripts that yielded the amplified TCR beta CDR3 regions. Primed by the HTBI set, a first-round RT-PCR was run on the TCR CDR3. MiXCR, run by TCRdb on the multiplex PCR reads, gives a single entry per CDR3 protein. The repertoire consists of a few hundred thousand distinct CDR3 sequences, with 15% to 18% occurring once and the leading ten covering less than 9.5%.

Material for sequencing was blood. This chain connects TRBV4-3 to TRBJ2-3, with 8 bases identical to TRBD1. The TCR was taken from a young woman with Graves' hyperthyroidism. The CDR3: CASSQADRGSTDTQYF. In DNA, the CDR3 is TGCGCCAGCAGCCAAGCCGACAGGGGCAGCACAGATACGCAGTATTTT.